This T cell receptor beta chain is from a study of shared clonotypes between healthy human individuals. Within Nashville, Tennessee resided all donors, each a Caucasian adult. Naive CD45RA+ and memory CD45RA-negative subsets were split from CD4+ cells. The CDR3 spans 13 residues. In germline, CDR1 is GTSNPN, CDR2 SVGIG (reference sequence). J was trimmed by 2 bases and V by 6 bases; bases with no gene match: 5. The authors loaded 150 to 250 ng DNA, about 30,000 T cell genomes, into sorted-subset replicate PCRs. Only in-frame clones appear in the TCRdb table, and some are missing; sequencing was by immunoSEQ multiplex PCR. The repertoire consists of 2 million to 3 million clones, with around nine tenths occurring once and the leading ten covering over 0.12%. General study findings and limits: With few donors, the genetic and exposure-history diversity represented was limited.

As concerns this clone: Its target is unknown.

This sequence was found in a man aged 18 to 35 in good health. Sequences were obtained from naive CD4+ T cells sorted from blood. The subset is: CD45RA+ positively selected. This rearrangement joins TRBV30 to TRBJ2-7; 9 bases are a match to TRBD2. The CDR3 spells CACRLAAAYEQYF. The CDR3 DNA reads TGTGCCTGCCGACTAGCGGCAGCCTACGAGCAGTACTTC.